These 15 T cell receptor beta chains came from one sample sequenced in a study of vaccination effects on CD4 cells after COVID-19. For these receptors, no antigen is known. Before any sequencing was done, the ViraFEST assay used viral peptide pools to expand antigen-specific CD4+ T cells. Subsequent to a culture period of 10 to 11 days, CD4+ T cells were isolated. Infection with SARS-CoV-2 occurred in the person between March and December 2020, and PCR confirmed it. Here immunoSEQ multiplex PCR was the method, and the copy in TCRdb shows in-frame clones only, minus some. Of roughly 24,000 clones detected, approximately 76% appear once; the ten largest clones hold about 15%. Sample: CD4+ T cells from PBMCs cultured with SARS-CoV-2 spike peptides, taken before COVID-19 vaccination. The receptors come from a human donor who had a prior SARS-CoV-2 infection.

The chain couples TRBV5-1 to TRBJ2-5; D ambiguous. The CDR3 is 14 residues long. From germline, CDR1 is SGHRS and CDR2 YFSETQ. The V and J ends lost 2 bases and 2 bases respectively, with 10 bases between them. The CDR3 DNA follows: TGCGCCAGCAGCTTTCCGTACGCACAAGAGACCCAGTACTTC. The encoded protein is CASSFPYAQETQYF. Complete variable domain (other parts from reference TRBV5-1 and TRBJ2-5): KAGVTQTPRYLIKTRGQQVTLSCSPISGHRSVSWYQQTPGQGLQFLFEYFSETQRNKGNFPGRFSGRQFSNSRSEMNVSTLELGDSALYLCASSFPYAQETQYFGPGTRLLVL.

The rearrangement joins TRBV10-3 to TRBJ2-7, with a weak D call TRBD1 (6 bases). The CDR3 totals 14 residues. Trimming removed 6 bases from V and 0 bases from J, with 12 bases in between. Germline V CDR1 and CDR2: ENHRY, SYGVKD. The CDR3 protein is CAIRTTGVSYEQYF. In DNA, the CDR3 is TGTGCCATCAGGACGACAGGAGTCTCCTACGAGCAGTACTTC.

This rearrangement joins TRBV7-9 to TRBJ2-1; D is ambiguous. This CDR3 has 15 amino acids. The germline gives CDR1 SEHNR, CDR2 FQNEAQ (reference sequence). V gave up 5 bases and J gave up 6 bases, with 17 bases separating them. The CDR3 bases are TGTGCCAGCAGCGATAGGGTTCTAGAACCCAATGAGCAGTTCTTC. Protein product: CASSDRVLEPNEQFF. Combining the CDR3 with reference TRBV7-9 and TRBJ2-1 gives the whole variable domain DTGVSQNPRHKITKRGQNVTFRCDPISEHNRLYWYRQTLGQGPEFLTYFQNEAQLEKSRLLSDRFSAERPKGSFSTLEIQRTEQGDSAMYLCASSDRVLEPNEQFFGPGTRLTVL.

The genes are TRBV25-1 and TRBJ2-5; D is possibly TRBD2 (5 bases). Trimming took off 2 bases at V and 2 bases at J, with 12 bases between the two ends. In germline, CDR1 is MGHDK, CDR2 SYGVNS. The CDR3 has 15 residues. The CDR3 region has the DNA TGTGCCAGCAGTGAAGGGAGAGGAAGGCAAGAGACCCAGTACTTC. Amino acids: CASSEGRGRQETQYF.

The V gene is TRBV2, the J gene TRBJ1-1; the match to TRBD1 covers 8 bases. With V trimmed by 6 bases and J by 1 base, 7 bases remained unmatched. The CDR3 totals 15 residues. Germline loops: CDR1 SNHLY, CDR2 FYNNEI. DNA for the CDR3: TGTGCCAGCAGCCCCCGGGGACAGGAGAACACTGAAGCTTTCTTT. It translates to CASSPRGQENTEAFF.

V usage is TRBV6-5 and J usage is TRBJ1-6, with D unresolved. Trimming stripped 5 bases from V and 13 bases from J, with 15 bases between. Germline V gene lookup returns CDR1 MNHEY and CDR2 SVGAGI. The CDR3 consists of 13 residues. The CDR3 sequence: CASSTNRAPPLHF. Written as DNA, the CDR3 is TGTGCCAGCAGTACTAACCGGGCCCCCCCCCTCCACTTT.

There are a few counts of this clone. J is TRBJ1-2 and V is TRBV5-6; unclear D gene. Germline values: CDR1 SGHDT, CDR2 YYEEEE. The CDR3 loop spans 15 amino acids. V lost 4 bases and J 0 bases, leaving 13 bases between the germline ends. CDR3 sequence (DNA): TGTGCCAGCAGCCCACAGTTGTATTCTAACTATGGCTACACCTTC. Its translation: CASSPQLYSNYGYTF. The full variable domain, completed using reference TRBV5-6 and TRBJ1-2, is DAGVTQSPTHLIKTRGQQVTLRCSPKSGHDTVSWYQQALGQGPQFIFQYYEEEERQRGNFPDRFSGHQFPNYSSELNVNALLLGDSALYLCASSPQLYSNYGYTFGSGTRLTVV.

The DNA of the CDR3 is TGTGCCAGCAGCGATCCGTACAGGGGGATTACTGAAGCTTTCTTT. This gives the protein CASSDPYRGITEAFF. This chain links TRBV7-6 with TRBJ1-1; 8 bases are shared with TRBD1. The CDR3 runs to 15 residues. J gave up 5 bases and V 5 bases, and 10 bases lay outside the gene matches. Germline lookup yields CDR1 SGHVS and CDR2 FNYEAQ.

DNA for the CDR3: TGTGCCAGCAGTAACGCTTACGAGCAGTACTTC. It codes for CASSNAYEQYF. The J gene is TRBJ2-7, the V gene TRBV11-3; D is unclear. The CDR3 covers 11 residues. Trimming removed 6 bases from V and 4 bases from J, with 7 bases in between. CDR1 SGHNT and CDR2 YENEEA come from the germline V gene.

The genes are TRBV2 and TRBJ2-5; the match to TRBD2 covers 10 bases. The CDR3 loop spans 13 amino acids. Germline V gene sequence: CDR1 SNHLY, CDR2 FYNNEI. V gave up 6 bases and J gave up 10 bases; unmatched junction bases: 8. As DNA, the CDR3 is TGTGCCAGCAGGACCGGGCTAGCGGGAGACCAGTACTTC. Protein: CASRTGLAGDQYF.

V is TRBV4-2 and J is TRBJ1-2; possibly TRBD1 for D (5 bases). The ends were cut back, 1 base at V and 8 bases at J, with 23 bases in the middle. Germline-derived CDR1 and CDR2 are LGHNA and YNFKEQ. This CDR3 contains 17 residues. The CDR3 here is CASSQGGEGQAAGGYTF. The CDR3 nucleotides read TGTGCCAGCAGCCAAGGAGGGGAGGGGCAGGCGGCGGGCGGCTACACCTTC.

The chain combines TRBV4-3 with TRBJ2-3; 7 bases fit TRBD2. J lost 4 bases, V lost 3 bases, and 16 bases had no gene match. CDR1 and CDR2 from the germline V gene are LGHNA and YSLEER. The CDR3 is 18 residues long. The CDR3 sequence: CASSQDLVGAGNADTQYF. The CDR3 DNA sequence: TGCGCCAGCAGCCAGGACCTCGTTGGAGCGGGAAACGCAGATACGCAGTATTTT.

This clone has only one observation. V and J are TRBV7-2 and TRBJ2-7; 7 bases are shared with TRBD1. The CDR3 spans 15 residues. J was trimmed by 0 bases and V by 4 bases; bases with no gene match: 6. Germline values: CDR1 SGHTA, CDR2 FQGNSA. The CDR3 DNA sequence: TGTGCCAGCAGCTATCAGGGACAGAGCTCCTACGAGCAGTACTTC. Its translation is CASSYQGQSSYEQYF.

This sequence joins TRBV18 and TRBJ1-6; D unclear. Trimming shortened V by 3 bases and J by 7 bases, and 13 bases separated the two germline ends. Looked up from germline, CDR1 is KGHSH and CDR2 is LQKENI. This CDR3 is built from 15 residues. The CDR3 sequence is CASSPSGSSNSPLHF. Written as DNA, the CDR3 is TGTGCCAGCTCACCGTCAGGTTCTTCAAATTCACCCCTCCACTTT.

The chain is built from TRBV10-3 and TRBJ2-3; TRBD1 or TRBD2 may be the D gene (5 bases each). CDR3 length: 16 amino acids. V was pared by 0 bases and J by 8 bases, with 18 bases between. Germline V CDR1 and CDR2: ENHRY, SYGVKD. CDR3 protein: CAISESGQGELGTQYF. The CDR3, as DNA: TGTGCCATCAGTGAGTCGGGGCAGGGAGAATTAGGTACGCAGTATTTT.